A selection of T cell receptor beta chains follows, all from one sample in a study of beta chain features in type 1 diabetes. The repertoire was sequenced with immunoSEQ multiplex PCR; TCRdb's copy has only in-frame clones and lacks some. The sample lists a few hundred thousand clones; approximately 13% were seen once. Sequencing was carried out using naive CD4+ T cells from blood. These TCRs come from a woman aged 18-29 years with type 1 diabetes. CDR3s include the opening cysteine and the closing phenylalanine or tryptophan. The D gene is left open where the match is weak. Some rows have no size entry. The others give once, few or many, or a class for an expanded clone.

J gene	V gene	D gene	clone size	CDR3 DNA	CDR3 protein
TRBJ1-5	TRBV30	NA	few	TGTGCCTGGAGTGAGAGGGATAATCAGCCCCAGCATTTT	CAWSERDNQPQHF
TRBJ2-1	TRBV12-5	NA	NA	TGTGCTAGTGGTTTGGGACTCCACTACAATGAGCAGTTCTTC	CASGLGLHYNEQFF
TRBJ1-1	TRBV30	NA	NA	TGTGCCTGGAGTGTTAGTCACACTGAAGCTTTCTTT	CAWSVSHTEAFF
TRBJ1-1	TRBV30	NA	NA	TGTGCCTGGAGTGAGGGGATAGGGATCCCTGAAGCTTTCTTT	CAWSEGIGIPEAFF
TRBJ2-7	TRBV2	TRBD1	NA	TGTGCCAGCAGTTCCCGACAGGGGGGGTACGAGCAGTACTTC	CASSSRQGGYEQYF
TRBJ2-2	TRBV9	TRBD1	few	TGTGCCAGCAGCGCCGAGGCTACAGGGGGAGGCGGGGAGCTGTTTTTT	CASSAEATGGGGELFF
TRBJ2-5	TRBV29-1	NA	many	TGCAGCGTTAGCCAGGGGCTTTGGGAGACCCAGTACTTC	CSVSQGLWETQYF
TRBJ1-4	TRBV15	TRBD1	few	TGTGCCACCAGCAGAGCGATACAGGGGAATGAAAAACTGTTTTTT	CATSRAIQGNEKLFF
TRBJ2-3	TRBV11-2	NA	few	TGTGCCAGCAGCCCTTCTATGTGGTCTACGCAGTATTTT	CASSPSMWSTQYF
TRBJ2-2	TRBV4-2	NA	few	TGTGCCAGCAGCCAAATCGCGGGACGGAACACCGGGGAGCTGTTTTTT	CASSQIAGRNTGELFF
TRBJ2-1	TRBV19	TRBD2	few	TGTGCCAGTAGTTTCGGGACTAGCGGGAACTACAATGAGCAGTTCTTC	CASSFGTSGNYNEQFF
TRBJ2-2	TRBV27	NA	NA	TGTGCCAGCAGTTGGGAGTTGAACACCGGGGAGCTGTTTTTT	CASSWELNTGELFF
TRBJ2-7	TRBV15	TRBD2	few	TGTGCCACCAGCACGGGGGGGTCTTCGTCCTACGAGCAGTACTTC	CATSTGGSSSYEQYF
TRBJ2-2	TRBV29-1	TRBD2	few	TGCAGCGTTGAGGGGCGGGAGGGCCTCGCCGGGGAGCTGTTTTTT	CSVEGREGLAGELFF
TRBJ2-2	TRBV28	NA	NA	TGTGCCAGCAGGAGGGCGGCCGGGGAGCTGTTTTTT	CASRRAAGELFF
TRBJ2-3	TRBV2	NA	NA	TGTGCCAGCAGTCCGAGCGGGAGCACAGATACGCAGTATTTT	CASSPSGSTDTQYF
TRBJ1-5	TRBV6-6	TRBD1	NA	TGTGCCATCAGCCCAGGGGGTAGTCAGCCCCAGCATTTT	CAISPGGSQPQHF
TRBJ2-2	TRBV5-1	TRBD1	few	TGCGCCAGCAGCTTGGTTGGGGACAGGATCACCGGGGAGCTGTTTTTT	CASSLVGDRITGELFF
TRBJ1-2	TRBV5-1	TRBD1	NA	TGCGCCAGCAATCCCGGGACAGAGGTAGGAGGCTACACCTTC	CASNPGTEVGGYTF
TRBJ2-7	TRBV2	TRBD1	few	TGTGCCAGCAGCAGAGGACAGGGTAACTACGAGCAGTACTTC	CASSRGQGNYEQYF
TRBJ2-7	TRBV27	NA	NA	TGTGCCAGCAGTCGCCTAGCGAACCTAATACAGCAGTACTTC	CASSRLANLIQQYF
TRBJ1-5	TRBV10-3	NA	few	TGTGCCATCAGTGATCATGGGGCTGATCAGCCCCAGCATTTT	CAISDHGADQPQHF
TRBJ1-2	TRBV21-1	NA	few	TGTGCCAGCAGCCGGGGGTTCAACTATGGCTACACCTTC	CASSRGFNYGYTF
TRBJ2-7	TRBV30	TRBD2	NA	TGTGCCTGGAGTGTACTAAGGCCTAGCGGGAGGGCGTCAACCTACGAGCAGTACTTC	CAWSVLRPSGRASTYEQYF
TRBJ2-1	TRBV5-1	NA	NA	TGCGCCAGCAGCTTGGCGCTCGGGGGTGAGCAGTTCTTC	CASSLALGGEQFF
TRBJ2-5	TRBV10-3	NA	NA	TGTGCCATCAGCGACAGTTACCAAGAGACCCAGTACTTC	CAISDSYQETQYF
TRBJ1-1	TRBV30	NA	few	TGTGCCTGGAGTTCCGGTCCCTTCACTGAAGCTTTCTTT	CAWSSGPFTEAFF
TRBJ1-3	TRBV14	NA	NA	TGTGCCAGCAGCCAAGAGAGGCCCACCCGGCTACTCGGAAACACCATATATTTT	CASSQERPTRLLGNTIYF
TRBJ2-5	TRBV19	TRBD2	few	TGTGCCAGTAGTATTAGACTAGCGGGAAGTCAGGAGACCCAGTACTTC	CASSIRLAGSQETQYF
TRBJ2-3	TRBV7-9	TRBD2	NA	TGTGCCAGCAGCTTCGGGGGACTAGCGGGACCTCGGGGCACAGATACGCAGTATTTT	CASSFGGLAGPRGTDTQYF
TRBJ2-1	TRBV9	NA	few	TGTGCCAGCGGTTTTCGGGACTACAATGAGCAGTTCTTC	CASGFRDYNEQFF
TRBJ1-1	TRBV19	NA	few	TGTGCCAGTAGTATAGGGGACAAGAACACTGAAGCTTTCTTT	CASSIGDKNTEAFF
TRBJ1-5	TRBV28	TRBD1	once	TGTGCCAGCGTGACAGGGGGGGACCAGCCCCAGCATTTT	CASVTGGDQPQHF
TRBJ2-3	TRBV19	TRBD2	NA	TGTGCCAGTACCCCGGTTCTAGCGGAGAGCACAGATACGCAGTATTTT	CASTPVLAESTDTQYF
TRBJ1-1	TRBV18	NA	NA	TGTGCCAGCTCACCCCTCCCCCCAGGAATGAACACTGAAGCTTTCTTT	CASSPLPPGMNTEAFF
TRBJ2-3	TRBV13	TRBD2	few	TGTGCCAGCAGCTTATCCCGTTTCGGGACTAGCGGAGATACGCAGTATTTT	CASSLSRFGTSGDTQYF
TRBJ1-1	TRBV6-5	TRBD1	NA	TGTGCCAGCAGTTACTCTTGGACAGGGAGAGAAGCTTTCTTT	CASSYSWTGREAFF
TRBJ2-7	TRBV27	NA	few	TGTGCCAGCAGTTTATCGATCGGGCAGGGGATCTACGAGCAGTACTTC	CASSLSIGQGIYEQYF
TRBJ2-1	TRBV11-3	TRBD1	NA	TGTGCCAGCAGCTTAGTGCGACAGGGTAGTACTGAGCAGTTCTTC	CASSLVRQGSTEQFF
TRBJ2-5	TRBV28	TRBD2	NA	TGTGCCAGCCTCGGACTAGCGGGAGTGGAGACCCAGTACTTC	CASLGLAGVETQYF
TRBJ1-5	TRBV27	NA	few	TGTGCCAGCAGTTTGGGGGGGAGCAATCAGCCCCAGCATTTT	CASSLGGSNQPQHF
TRBJ2-1	TRBV7-8	TRBD2	NA	TGTGCCAGCAGCTCCGGGACTAGCGGGAATGAGCAGTTCTTC	CASSSGTSGNEQFF
TRBJ2-1	TRBV11-2	TRBD2	NA	TGTGCCAGCAGCTTAGTACCGGGGGGTCACAATGAGCAGTTCTTC	CASSLVPGGHNEQFF
TRBJ2-7	TRBV28	TRBD2	NA	TGTGCCAGCAGGACGCTACTGGCGGGAGGTCACGAGCAGTACTTC	CASRTLLAGGHEQYF